The clone carrying this TCR beta chain has ten or more counts. Its antigen remains unknown. This sample is drawn from a study of human T cells and chemical hapten exposure. The time point: patch test 1, 2 weeks after DPC sensitization. Treatment described: therapeutic diphenylcyclopropenone sensitization with weekly scalp DPC. Via MiXCR, TCRdb re-called the RACE reads, giving one row per CDR3 protein. The sample records 65,000 to 85,000 distinct CDR3 sequences, about a tenth being singletons. Study conclusions and caveats: It was expanded TCRs that formed significantly more large CDR3 similarity clusters than controls did. As the donors had alopecia, their immune response may differ from healthy people's.

From germline, CDR1 is SGHVS and CDR2 FNYEAQ. V was clipped by 1 base and J by 3 bases, with 10 bases between them. CDR3 length equals 15 residues. The sequencing used whole blood, collected in connection with sensitization to the hapten diphenylcyclopropenone (DPC). This TCR was sampled from a woman aged 50 to 65 with alopecia areata. Some clones in this sample may be carry-over from other donors' samples. The gene calls are TRBV7-6 and TRBJ1-3; weak D call: TRBD1 (5 bases). CDR3 DNA: TGTGCCAGCAGCTTAGGCGGACAACTTGGAAACACCATATATTTT. Translating it yields CASSLGGQLGNTIYF.